The 12 T cell receptor beta chains presented below share a single source sample, sequenced in a study of T cell repertoires in cytomegalovirus infection. Their antigen targets remain unknown. TCRdb fed the reads into MiXCR, producing one record per CDR3 protein. The data contain approximately 300,000 distinct CDR3 sequences, under 35% of them seen just once; the ten biggest clones take up roughly 20%. The sample was cultured PBMCs, taken from culture after CMV antigen stimulation. These receptors came from a human donor in good health (CMV status not recorded). Some clones in this sample may be carry-over from other donors' samples.

The rearrangement uses TRBV19 and TRBJ2-1; 9 positions match TRBD2. The CDR3 is made up of 17 amino acids. CDR1 and CDR2 (germline): LNHDA, SQIVND (reference sequence). The J segment lost 6 bases and the V segment lost 4 bases, leaving 13 bases of the junction unmatched. The CDR3 bases are TGTGCCAGTAGTACGATTGAACCTTGGCGGGAGGGCAATGAGCAGTTCTTC. Translation gives CASSTIEPWREGNEQFF.

DNA for the CDR3: TGTGCCAGCAGTTTGTATCAGGGCGGCAGGGCGGGATCTTGGTATGGCTACACCTTC. The encoded protein is CASSLYQGGRAGSWYGYTF. The chain uses TRBV27 and TRBJ1-2, with D maybe TRBD1 (5 bases). V lost 3 bases and J lost 5, with 28 bases in between. The CDR3 is 19 amino acids. Looked up from germline, CDR1 is MNHEY and CDR2 is SMNVEV (reference sequence).

The chain recombines TRBV20-1 with TRBJ1-4; a weak D match, TRBD1 (5 bases). The CDR3 contains 13 residues. Trimming cost V 7 bases and J 8 bases, with 17 bases left between them. Germline CDR1 DFQATT, CDR2 SNEGSKA (reference sequence). CDR3 sequence reads: CSVWGQGGEKLFF. CDR3 in DNA: TGCAGTGTTTGGGGCCAGGGAGGGGAAAAACTGTTTTTT.

The V and J genes are TRBV9 and TRBJ1-6; D may be TRBD1 (5 bases). V shed 0 bases and J shed 10 bases, with 11 bases lying between them. Per the germline V gene, CDR1 is SGDLS and CDR2 is YYNGEE. CDR3 length: 14 residues. For the CDR3, the DNA is TGTGCCAGCAGCGTAGAACAGGAGGGATCACCCCTCCACTTT. Protein: CASSVEQEGSPLHF.

CDR3 bases: TGTGCCACCAGCAGTTCACCGGGACTAGCAAGAGATACGCAGTATTTT. Translated: CATSSSPGLARDTQYF. V usage is TRBV15 and J usage is TRBJ2-3; 9 nucleotides agree with TRBD2. CDR1 and CDR2 (germline): LNHNV, YYDKDF (reference sequence). V was clipped by 3 bases and J by 5 bases; unmatched bases: 9. The CDR3 totals 16 residues.

The chain uses TRBV19 and TRBJ1-5; D gene unclear. Germline CDR1 LNHDA, CDR2 SQIVND (reference sequence). Trimming stripped 9 bases from V and 6 bases from J, with 12 bases between. This CDR3 spans 12 amino acids. The CDR3 DNA sequence: TGTGCCAGATTAAGGAGGAGTCAGCCCCAGCATTTT. Translated: CARLRRSQPQHF.

The rearrangement joins TRBV15 to TRBJ2-2; no clear D gene. Trimming cost V 9 bases and J 0 bases, with 11 bases left between them. The CDR3 runs 14 residues. Looked up from germline, CDR1 is LNHNV and CDR2 is YYDKDF (reference sequence). The CDR3 DNA sequence: TGTGCCACTCAGAGTGGTACGAACACCGGGGAGCTGTTTTTT. This codes for CATQSGTNTGELFF.

The rearrangement uses TRBV6-1 and TRBJ2-1; D is uncertain. V lost 3 bases and J 6 bases, leaving 6 bases between the germline ends. Germline lookup yields CDR1 MNHNS and CDR2 SASEGT. There are 12 residues in the CDR3. CDR3 sequence (DNA): TGTGCCAGCAGTGACCTGGGCAATGAGCAGTTCTTC. It encodes CASSDLGNEQFF.

This clonotype was found a few times. This chain uses TRBV7-3 with TRBJ2-3; 14 positions agree with TRBD2. V trimming: 5 bases; J trimming: 4 bases; junction bases outside the gene matches: 5. The CDR3 spans 16 residues. The germline gives CDR1 SGHTA, CDR2 FQGTGA. CDR3 protein: CASSTEGLAGADTQYF. The CDR3, as DNA: TGTGCCAGCAGCACCGAGGGACTAGCGGGAGCAGATACGCAGTATTTT.

There are a few counts of this clonotype. This chain links TRBV7-3 with TRBJ2-1; D remains ambiguous. CDR3 size: 18 residues. Trimming removed 5 bases from V and 0 bases from J, with 20 bases in between. Germline CDR1 SGHTA, CDR2 FQGTGA. This CDR3 is CASSQRPPAPLSYNEQFF. DNA of the CDR3: TGTGCCAGCAGCCAAAGGCCCCCAGCGCCGCTCTCCTACAATGAGCAGTTCTTC.

This sequence joins TRBV6-6 and TRBJ1-4, with D tentatively TRBD1 (6 bases). Trimming left V 10 bases short and J 6 bases short, with 12 bases between. Germline CDR1 and CDR2: MNHNY and SVGAGI (reference sequence). The CDR3 contains 12 residues. The CDR3 reads CAILGQHEKLFF. The CDR3 DNA reads as TGTGCCATCCTCGGACAGCATGAAAAACTGTTTTTT.

This clonotype showed up just a few times. The chain combines TRBV12-3 or TRBV12-4 with TRBJ1-5, with no clear D. This CDR3 is built from 14 residues. Trimming removed 2 bases at V and 6 bases at J, with 11 bases between. The CDR3 loop reads CASSLMISGQPQHF. In DNA, the CDR3 is TGTGCCAGCAGTTTAATGATCAGTGGTCAGCCCCAGCATTTT.